The present T cell receptor beta chain was sequenced within a study of T cell repertoires in cytomegalovirus infection (dated by TCRdb to between 2018 and 2021). Turning to the overall study: The peptide stimulations were aimed at well-studied HLA-B-restricted epitopes as well as recently identified HLA-C-restricted CMV epitopes, whose presentation resists viral immunomodulation. Donor HLA type was relevant to the analysis, because carriage of CMV infection together with the matching HLA type was indicated by public TCR beta signatures.

The sample's treatment or condition label, in plain terms: in vitro stimulation with specific CMV peptide epitopes to enrich CMV-specific T cells. Data came from an Illumina HiSeq 1500. Starting from the raw public reads, TCRdb applied fastp trimming at Q25, assembled clones with MiXCR and retained in-frame beta chains. Merged by CDR3 protein, the rows form single entries marked with the most common genes and DNA. The sample data list around 900,000 distinct CDR3 sequences, and approximately 32% of these were observed just once. Of the sample, around 15% is held by the ten largest clones. From V the trimming removes 6 bases and from J it removes 7 bases, while the gene matches leave 8 bases of the junction unaccounted for. From its cysteine to its valine, the CDR3 spans 13 amino acids. Only the CDR3 DNA stays, 39 bases, in frame from base 1. Summary of the overall study and its limitations: In both this cohort and an independent roughly 330-donor cohort, the cumulative frequency of public TCR beta family members distinguished carriers of CMV infection plus the relevant HLA type. The ex vivo response was dominated by HLA-C-restricted CMV-specific TCR beta clonotypes, and the single most frequent clonotype in two of eight donors was supplied by these HLA-C-restricted clonotypes.

This clonotype has just a few counts. Its antigen remains unidentified. Per-nucleotide qualities are absent, and no much larger clonotype sits a single base away. The sequence links TRBV12-3 or TRBV12-4 to TRBJ2-7, with TRBD2 identical over 8 junction bases. Sequences were derived from cultured CD8+ T cells from PBMCs, sampled from culture after CMV antigen stimulation. This receptor was identified in a human donor in good health (CMV status not recorded). Some clones in this sample may be carry-over from other donors' samples. The CDR3 reads CASSTGLVVEQYV. At the DNA level, the sequence is TGTGCCAGCAGCACGGGACTAGTGGTGGAGCAGTACGTC.